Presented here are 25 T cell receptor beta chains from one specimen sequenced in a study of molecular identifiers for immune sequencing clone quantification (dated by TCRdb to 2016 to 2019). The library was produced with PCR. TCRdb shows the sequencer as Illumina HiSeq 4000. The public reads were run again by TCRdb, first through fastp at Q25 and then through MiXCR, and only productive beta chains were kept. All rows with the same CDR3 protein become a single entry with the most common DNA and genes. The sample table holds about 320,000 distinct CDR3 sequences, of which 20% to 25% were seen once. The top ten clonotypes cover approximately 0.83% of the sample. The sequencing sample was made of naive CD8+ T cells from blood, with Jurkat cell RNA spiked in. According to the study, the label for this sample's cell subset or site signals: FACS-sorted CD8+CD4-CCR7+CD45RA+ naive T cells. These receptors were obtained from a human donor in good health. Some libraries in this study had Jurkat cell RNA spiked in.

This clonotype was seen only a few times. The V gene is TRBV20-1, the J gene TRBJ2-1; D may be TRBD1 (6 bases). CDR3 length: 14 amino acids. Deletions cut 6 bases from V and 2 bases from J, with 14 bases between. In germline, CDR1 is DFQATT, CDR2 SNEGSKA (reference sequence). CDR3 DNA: TGCAGTGCAACCGGGACACAGACCTACAATGAGCAGTTCTTC. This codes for CSATGTQTYNEQFF.

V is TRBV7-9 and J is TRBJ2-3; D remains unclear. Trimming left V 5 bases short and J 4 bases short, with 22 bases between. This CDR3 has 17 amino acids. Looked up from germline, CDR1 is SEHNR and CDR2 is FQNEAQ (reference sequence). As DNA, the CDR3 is TGTGCCAGCAGCCCCTCACCGGGCAGTCCAAGATCAGATACGCAGTATTTT. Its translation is CASSPSPGSPRSDTQYF.

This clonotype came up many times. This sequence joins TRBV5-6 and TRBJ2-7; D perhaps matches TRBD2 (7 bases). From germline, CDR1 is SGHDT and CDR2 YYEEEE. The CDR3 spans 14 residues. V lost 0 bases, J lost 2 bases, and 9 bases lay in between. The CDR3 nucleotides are TGTGCCAGCAGCTTGGGGGGGGGCCCCTACGAGCAGTACTTC. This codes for CASSLGGGPYEQYF. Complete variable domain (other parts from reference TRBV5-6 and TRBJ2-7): DAGVTQSPTHLIKTRGQQVTLRCSPKSGHDTVSWYQQALGQGPQFIFQYYEEEERQRGNFPDRFSGHQFPNYSSELNVNALLLGDSALYLCASSLGGGPYEQYFGPGTRLTVT.

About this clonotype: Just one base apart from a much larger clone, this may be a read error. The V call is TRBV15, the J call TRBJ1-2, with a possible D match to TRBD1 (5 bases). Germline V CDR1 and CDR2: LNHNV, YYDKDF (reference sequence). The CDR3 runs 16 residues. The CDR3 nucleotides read TGTGCCACCAACAGAGATTTGGGGACTTTAACTGTTGGCTACACCTTC. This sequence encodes CATNRDLGTLTVGYTF.

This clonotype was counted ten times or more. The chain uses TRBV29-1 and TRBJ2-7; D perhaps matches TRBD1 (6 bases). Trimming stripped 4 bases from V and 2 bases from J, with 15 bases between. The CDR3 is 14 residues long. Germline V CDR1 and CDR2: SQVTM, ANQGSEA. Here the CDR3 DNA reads TGCAGCGTTGTGGCCCCGGACAGCCCCTACGAGCAGTACTTC. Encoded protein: CSVVAPDSPYEQYF.

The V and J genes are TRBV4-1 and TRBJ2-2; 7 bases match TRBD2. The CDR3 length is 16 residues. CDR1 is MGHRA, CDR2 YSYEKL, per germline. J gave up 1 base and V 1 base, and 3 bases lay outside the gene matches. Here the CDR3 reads CASSQGSGVNTGELFF. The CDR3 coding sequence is TGCGCCAGCAGCCAAGGAAGCGGGGTGAACACCGGGGAGCTGTTTTTT.

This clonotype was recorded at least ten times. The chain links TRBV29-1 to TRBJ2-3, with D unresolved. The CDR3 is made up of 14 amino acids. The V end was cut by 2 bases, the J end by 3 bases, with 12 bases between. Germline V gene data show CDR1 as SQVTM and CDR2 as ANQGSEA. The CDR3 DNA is TGCAGCGTTGAAACCCTACTCAAGACAGATACGCAGTATTTT. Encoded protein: CSVETLLKTDTQYF.

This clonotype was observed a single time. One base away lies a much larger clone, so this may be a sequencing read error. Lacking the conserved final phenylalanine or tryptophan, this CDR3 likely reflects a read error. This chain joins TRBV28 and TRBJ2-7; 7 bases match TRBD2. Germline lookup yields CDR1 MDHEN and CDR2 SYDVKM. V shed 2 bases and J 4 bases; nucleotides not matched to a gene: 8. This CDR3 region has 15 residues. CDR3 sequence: CASSLGGGVVYEQYL. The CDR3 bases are TGTGCCAGCAGTTTAGGGGGGGGGGTTGTATACGAGCAGTACCTC.

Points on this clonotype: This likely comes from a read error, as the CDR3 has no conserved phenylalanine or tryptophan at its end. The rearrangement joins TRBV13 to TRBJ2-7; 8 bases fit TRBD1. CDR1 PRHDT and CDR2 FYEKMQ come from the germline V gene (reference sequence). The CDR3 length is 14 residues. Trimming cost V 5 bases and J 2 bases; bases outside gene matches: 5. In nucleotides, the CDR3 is TGTGCCAGCAGCCCCGGGACAGGAACCTACGAGCAGTACTCC. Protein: CASSPGTGTYEQYS.

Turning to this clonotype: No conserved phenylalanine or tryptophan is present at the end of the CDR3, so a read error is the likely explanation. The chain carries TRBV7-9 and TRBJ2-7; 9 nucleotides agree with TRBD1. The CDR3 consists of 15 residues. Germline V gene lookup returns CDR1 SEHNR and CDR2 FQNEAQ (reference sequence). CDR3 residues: CVSSKTGQGYYEQYL. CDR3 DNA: TGTGTCAGCAGCAAAACCGGACAGGGGTATTACGAGCAGTACCTC.

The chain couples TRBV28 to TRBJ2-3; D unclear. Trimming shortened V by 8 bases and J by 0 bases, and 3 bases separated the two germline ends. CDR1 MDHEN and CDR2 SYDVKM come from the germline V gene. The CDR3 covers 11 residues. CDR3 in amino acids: CASHSTDTQYF. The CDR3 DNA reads TGTGCCAGCCATAGCACAGATACGCAGTATTTT.

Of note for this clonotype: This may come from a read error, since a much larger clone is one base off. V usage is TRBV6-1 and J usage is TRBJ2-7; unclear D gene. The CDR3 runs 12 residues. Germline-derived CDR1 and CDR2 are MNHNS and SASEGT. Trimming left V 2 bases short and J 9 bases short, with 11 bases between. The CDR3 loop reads CASSEYSPWQYF. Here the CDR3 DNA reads TGTGCCAGCAGTGAATACAGTCCATGGCAGTACTTC.

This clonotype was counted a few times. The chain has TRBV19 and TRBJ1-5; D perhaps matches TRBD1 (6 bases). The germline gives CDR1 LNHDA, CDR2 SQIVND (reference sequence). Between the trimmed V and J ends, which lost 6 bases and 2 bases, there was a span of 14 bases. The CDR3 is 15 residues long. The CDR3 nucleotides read TGTGCCAGTAGAGTTACAGGGTACGGCAATCAGCCCCAGCATTTT. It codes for CASRVTGYGNQPQHF. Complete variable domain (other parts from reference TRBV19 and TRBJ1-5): DGGITQSPKYLFRKEGQNVTLSCEQNLNHDAMYWYRQDPGQGLRLIYYSQIVNDFQKGDIAEGYSVSREKKESFPLTVTSAQKNPTAFYLCASRVTGYGNQPQHFGDGTRLSIL.

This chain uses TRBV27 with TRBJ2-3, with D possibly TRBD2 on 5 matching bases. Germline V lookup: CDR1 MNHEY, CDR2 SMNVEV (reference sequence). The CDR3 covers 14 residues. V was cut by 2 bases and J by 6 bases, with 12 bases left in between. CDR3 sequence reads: CASSLQTRSDTQYF. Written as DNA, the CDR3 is TGTGCCAGCAGTTTACAAACTAGGAGTGATACGCAGTATTTT.

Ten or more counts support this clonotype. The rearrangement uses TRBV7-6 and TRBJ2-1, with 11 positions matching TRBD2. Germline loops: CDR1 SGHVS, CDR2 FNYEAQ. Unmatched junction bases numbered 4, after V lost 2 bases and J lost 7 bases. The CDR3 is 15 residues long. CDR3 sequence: CASSLLAGGVNEQFF. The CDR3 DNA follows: TGTGCCAGCAGCTTACTAGCGGGGGGTGTGAATGAGCAGTTCTTC.

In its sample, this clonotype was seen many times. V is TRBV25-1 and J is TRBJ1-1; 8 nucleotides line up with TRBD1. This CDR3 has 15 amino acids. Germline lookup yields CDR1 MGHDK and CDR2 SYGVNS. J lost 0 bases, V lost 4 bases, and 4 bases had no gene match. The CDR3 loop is CASSVGTGMNTEAFF. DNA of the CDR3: TGTGCCAGCAGTGTAGGGACAGGAATGAACACTGAAGCTTTCTTT.

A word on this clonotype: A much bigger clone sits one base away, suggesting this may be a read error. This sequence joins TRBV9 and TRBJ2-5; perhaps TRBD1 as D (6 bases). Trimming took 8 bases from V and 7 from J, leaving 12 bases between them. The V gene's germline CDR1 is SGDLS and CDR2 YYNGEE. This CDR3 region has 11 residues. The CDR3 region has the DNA TGTGCCAGTGGGGGCAGAGGGACCCAGTACTTC. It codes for CASGGRGTQYF.

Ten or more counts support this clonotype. Here the CDR3 DNA reads TGTGCCAGCAGTTCTCCAGGGTTCATGAACACTGAAGCTTTCTTT. This sequence encodes CASSSPGFMNTEAFF. This chain joins TRBV7-9 and TRBJ1-1; D might be TRBD1 (5 bases). CDR1 is SEHNR and CDR2 is FQNEAQ in the germline V gene (reference sequence). The CDR3 spans 15 residues. The V and J ends lost 6 bases and 0 bases respectively, with 14 bases between them.

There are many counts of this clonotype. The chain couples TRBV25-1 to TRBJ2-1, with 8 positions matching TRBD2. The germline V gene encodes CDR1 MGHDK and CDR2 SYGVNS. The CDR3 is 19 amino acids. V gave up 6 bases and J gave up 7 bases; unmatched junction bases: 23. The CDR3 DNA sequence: TGTGCCAGCAGGGGGTCGACGGGGGGGGCTTTTTCCCGCCGGAATGAGCAGTTCTTC. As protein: CASRGSTGGAFSRRNEQFF.

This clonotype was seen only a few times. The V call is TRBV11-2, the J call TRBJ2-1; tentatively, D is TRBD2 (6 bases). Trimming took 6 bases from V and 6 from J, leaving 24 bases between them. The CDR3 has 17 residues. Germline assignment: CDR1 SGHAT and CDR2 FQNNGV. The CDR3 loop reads CASRTRAAGAGSNEQFF. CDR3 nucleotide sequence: TGTGCCAGCAGAACCCGGGCCGCAGGCGCGGGGTCCAATGAGCAGTTCTTC.

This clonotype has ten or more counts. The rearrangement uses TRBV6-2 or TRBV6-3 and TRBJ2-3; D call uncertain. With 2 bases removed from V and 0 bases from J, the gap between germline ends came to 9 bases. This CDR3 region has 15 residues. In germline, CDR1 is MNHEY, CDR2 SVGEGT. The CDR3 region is CASSYEVSSTDTQYF. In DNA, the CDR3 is TGTGCCAGCAGTTACGAGGTTTCCAGCACAGATACGCAGTATTTT.

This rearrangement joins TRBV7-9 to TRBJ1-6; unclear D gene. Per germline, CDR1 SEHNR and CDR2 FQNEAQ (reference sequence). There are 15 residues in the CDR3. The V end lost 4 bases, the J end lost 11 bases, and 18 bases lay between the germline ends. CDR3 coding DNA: TGTGCCAGCAGCTCATCCGGGCCCGGTGAACCACCCCTCCACTTT. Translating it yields CASSSSGPGEPPLHF.

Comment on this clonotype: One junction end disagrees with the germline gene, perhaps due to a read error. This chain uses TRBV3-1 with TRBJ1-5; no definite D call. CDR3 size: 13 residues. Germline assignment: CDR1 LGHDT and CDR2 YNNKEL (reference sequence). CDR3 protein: CASSQGGDQPQRF. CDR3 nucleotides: TGTGCCAGCAGCCAAGGTGGGGATCAGCCCCAGCGTTTT. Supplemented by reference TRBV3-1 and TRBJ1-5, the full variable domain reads DTAVSQTPKYLVTQMGNDKSIKCEQNLGHDTMYWYKQDSKKFLKIMFSYNNKELIINETVPNRFSPKSPDKAHLNLHINSLELGDSAVYFCASSQGGDQPQRFGDGTRLSIL.

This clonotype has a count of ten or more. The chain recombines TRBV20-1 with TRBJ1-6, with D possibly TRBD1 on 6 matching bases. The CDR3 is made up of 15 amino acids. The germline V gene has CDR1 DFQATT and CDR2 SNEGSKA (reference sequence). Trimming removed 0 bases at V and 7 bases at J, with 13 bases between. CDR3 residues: CSARDQEGENSPLHF. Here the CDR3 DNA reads TGCAGTGCTAGAGATCAAGAGGGGGAAAATTCACCCCTCCACTTT.

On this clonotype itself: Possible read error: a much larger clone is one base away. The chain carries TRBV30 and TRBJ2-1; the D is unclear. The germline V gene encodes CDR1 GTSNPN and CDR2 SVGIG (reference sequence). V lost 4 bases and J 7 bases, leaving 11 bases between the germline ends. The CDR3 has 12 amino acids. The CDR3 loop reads CAWKIRRNEQFF. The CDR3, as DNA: TGTGCCTGGAAAATTCGGAGAAATGAGCAGTTCTTC.